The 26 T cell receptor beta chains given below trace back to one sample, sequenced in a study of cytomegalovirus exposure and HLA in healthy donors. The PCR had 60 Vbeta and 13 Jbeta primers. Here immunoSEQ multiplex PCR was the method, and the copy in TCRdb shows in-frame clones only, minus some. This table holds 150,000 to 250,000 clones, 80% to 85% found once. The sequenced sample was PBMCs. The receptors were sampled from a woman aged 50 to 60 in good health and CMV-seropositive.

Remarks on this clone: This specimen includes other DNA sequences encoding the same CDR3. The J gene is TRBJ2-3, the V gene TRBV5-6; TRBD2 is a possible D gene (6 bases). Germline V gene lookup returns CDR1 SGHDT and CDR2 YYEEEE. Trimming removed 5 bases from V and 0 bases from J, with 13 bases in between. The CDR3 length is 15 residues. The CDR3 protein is CASSPLASSTDTQYF. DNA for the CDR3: TGTGCCAGCAGTCCACTAGCCTCTAGCACAGATACGCAGTATTTT.

The CDR3 DNA follows: TGTGCCACCAGCAGGTCTAGCGGGAGTAATGAGCAGTTCTTC. Protein sequence: CATSRSSGSNEQFF. The rearrangement joins TRBV15 to TRBJ2-1, with 10 bases fitting TRBD2. CDR1 and CDR2 from the germline V gene are LNHNV and YYDKDF (reference sequence). The CDR3 consists of 14 residues. V trimming: 3 bases; J trimming: 7 bases; junction bases outside the gene matches: 3.

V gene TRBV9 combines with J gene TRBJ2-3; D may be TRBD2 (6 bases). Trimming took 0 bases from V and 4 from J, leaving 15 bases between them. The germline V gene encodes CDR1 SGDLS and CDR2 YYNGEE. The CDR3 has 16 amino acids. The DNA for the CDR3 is TGTGCCAGCAGCGTAGGTGGGACTCCCGGGGCAGATACGCAGTATTTT. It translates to CASSVGGTPGADTQYF.

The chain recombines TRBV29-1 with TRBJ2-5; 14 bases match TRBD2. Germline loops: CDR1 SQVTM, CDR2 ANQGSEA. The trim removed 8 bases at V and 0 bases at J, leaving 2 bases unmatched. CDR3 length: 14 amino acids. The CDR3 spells CSWTSGGYQETQYF. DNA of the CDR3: TGCAGCTGGACTAGCGGGGGGTACCAAGAGACCCAGTACTTC. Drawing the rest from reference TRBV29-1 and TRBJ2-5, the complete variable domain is SAVISQKPSRDICQRGTSLTIQCQVDSQVTMMFWYRQQPGQSLTLIATANQGSEATYESGFVIDKFPISRPNLTFSTLTVSNMSPEDSSIYLCSWTSGGYQETQYFGPGTRLLVL.

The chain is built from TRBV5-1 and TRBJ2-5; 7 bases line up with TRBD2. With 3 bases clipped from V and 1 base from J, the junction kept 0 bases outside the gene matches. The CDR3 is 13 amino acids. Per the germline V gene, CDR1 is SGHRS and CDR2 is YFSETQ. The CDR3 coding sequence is TGCGCCAGCAGCTCGGGAGGCCAAGAGACCCAGTACTTC. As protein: CASSSGGQETQYF.

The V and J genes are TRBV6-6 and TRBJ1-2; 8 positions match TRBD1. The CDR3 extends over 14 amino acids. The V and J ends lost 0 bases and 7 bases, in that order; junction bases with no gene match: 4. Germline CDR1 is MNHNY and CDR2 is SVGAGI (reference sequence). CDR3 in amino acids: CASSYSDRVTGYTF. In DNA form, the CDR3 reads TGTGCCAGCAGTTACTCGGACAGGGTGACTGGCTACACCTTC.

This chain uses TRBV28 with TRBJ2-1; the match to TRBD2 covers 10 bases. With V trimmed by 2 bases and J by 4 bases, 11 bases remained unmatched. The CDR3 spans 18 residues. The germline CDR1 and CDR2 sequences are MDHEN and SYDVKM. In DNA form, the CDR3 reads TGTGCCAGCAGTTTAGTTGTAGCGGGAGGACCTAGATACAATGAGCAGTTCTTC. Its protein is CASSLVVAGGPRYNEQFF.

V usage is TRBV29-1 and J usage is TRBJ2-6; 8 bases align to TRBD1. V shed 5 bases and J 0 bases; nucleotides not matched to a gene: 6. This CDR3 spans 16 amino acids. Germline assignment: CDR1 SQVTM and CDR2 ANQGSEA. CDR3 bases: TGCAGCGTTTTTGGGACAGGAATCTCTGGGGCCAACGTCCTGACTTTC. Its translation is CSVFGTGISGANVLTF.

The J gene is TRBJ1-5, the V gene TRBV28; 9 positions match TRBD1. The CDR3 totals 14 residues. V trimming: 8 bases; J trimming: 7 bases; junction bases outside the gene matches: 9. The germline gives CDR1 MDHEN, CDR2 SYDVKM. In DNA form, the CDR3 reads TGTGCCAGCTGGGGACAGGGTGGAGGGCAGCCCCAGCATTTT. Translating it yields CASWGQGGGQPQHF.

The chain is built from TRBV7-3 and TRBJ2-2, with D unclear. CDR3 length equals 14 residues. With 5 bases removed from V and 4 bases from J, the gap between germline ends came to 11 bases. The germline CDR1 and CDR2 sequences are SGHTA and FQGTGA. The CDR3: CASSRSGSTGELFF. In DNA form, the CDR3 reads TGTGCCAGCAGCCGCTCCGGGTCCACCGGGGAGCTGTTTTTT. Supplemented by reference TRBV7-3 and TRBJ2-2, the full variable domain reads GAGVSQTPSNKVTEKGKYVELRCDPISGHTALYWYRQSLGQGPEFLIYFQGTGAADDSGLPNDRFFAVRPEGSVSTLKIQRTERGDSAVYLCASSRSGSTGELFFGEGSRLTVL.

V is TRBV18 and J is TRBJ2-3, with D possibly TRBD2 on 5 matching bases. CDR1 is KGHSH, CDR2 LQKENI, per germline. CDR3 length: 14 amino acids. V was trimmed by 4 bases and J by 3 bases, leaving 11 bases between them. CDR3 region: CASSLLTRTDTQYF. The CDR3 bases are TGTGCCAGCTCACTTCTTACTAGGACAGATACGCAGTATTTT.

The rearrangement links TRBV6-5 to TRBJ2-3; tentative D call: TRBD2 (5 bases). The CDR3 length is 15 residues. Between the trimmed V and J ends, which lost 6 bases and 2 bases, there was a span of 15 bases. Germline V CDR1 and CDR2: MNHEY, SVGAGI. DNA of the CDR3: TGTGCCAGCAGGATTCTAGCCTCCCCCACAGATACGCAGTATTTT. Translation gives CASRILASPTDTQYF.

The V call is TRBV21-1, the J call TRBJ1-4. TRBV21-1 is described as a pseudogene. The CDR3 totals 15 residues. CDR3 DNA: TGTGCCAGCAGCAAATGGGGACTGCCTAATGAAAAACTGTTTTTT. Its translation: CASSKWGLPNEKLFF.

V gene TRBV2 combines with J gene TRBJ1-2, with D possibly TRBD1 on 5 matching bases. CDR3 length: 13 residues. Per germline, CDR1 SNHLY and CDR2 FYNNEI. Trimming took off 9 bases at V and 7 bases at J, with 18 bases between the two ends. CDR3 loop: CASTPISGSGYTF. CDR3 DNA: TGTGCCAGTACCCCCATTTCAGGGTCTGGCTACACCTTC. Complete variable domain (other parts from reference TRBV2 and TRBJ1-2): EPEVTQTPSHQVTQMGQEVILRCVPISNHLYFYWYRQILGQKVEFLVSFYNNEISEKSEIFDDQFSVERPDGSNFTLKIRSTKLEDSAMYFCASTPISGSGYTFGSGTRLTVV.

The CDR3 DNA reads TGCGCCAGCAGCACCGGACAGGACTCCTACGAGCAGTACTTC. This sequence encodes CASSTGQDSYEQYF. The V and J genes are TRBV5-1 and TRBJ2-7, with TRBD1 matching 7 bases. V was clipped by 4 bases and J by 0 bases; unmatched bases: 4. Germline loops: CDR1 SGHRS, CDR2 YFSETQ. The CDR3 sequence is 14 residues long.

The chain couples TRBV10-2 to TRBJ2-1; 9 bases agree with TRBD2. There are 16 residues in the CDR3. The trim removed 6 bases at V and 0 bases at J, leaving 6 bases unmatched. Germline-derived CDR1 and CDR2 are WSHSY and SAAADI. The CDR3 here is CASRASGMSSYNEQFF. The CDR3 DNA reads TGCGCCAGCAGGGCTAGCGGGATGAGCTCCTACAATGAGCAGTTCTTC.

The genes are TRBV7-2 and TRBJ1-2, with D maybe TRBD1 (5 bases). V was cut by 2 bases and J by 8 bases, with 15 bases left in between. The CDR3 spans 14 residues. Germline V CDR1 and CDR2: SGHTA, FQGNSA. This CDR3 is CASSLLGEEGGYTF. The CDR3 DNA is TGTGCCAGCAGCTTACTAGGGGAGGAAGGGGGCTACACCTTC.

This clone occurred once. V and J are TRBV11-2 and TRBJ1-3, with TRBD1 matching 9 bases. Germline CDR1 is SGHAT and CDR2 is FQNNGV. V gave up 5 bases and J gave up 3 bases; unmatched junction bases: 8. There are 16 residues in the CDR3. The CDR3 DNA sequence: TGTGCCAGCAGCCAAAACAGGGGGCGGATTGGAAACACCATATATTTT. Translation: CASSQNRGRIGNTIYF.

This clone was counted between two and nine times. Here the CDR3 DNA reads TGTGCCAGCAGCCCTGGTAGGGGTCAGCCCCAGCATTTT. Protein sequence: CASSPGRGQPQHF. The chain employs TRBV6-5 and TRBJ1-5; the D gene is possibly TRBD1 (5 bases). This CDR3 comprises 13 residues. V dropped 6 bases and J dropped 6 bases, with 12 bases sitting between them. Per germline, CDR1 MNHEY and CDR2 SVGAGI.

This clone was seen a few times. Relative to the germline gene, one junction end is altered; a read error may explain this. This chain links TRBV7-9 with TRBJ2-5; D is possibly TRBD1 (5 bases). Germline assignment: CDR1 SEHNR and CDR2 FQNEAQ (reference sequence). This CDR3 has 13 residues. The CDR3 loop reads CSSSSSGMETQYF. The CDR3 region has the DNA TGTTCCAGCAGCTCCTCAGGGATGGAGACCCAGTACTTC. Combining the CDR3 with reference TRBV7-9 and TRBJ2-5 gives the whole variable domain DTGVSQNPRHKITKRGQNVTFRCDPISEHNRLYWYRQTLGQGPEFLTYFQNEAQLEKSRLLSDRFSAERPKGSFSTLEIQRTEQGDSAMYLCSSSSSGMETQYFGPGTRLLVL.

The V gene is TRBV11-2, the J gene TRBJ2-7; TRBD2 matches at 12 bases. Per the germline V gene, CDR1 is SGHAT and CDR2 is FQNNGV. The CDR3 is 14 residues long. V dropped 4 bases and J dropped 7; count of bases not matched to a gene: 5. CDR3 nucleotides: TGTGCCAGCAGCTCTAGCGGGAGGGCCTGGGAGCAGTACTTC. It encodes CASSSSGRAWEQYF.

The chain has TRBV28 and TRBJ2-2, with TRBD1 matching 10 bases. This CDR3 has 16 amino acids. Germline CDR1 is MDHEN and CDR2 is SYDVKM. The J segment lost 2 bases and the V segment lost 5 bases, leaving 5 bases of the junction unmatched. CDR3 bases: TGTGCCAGCAGTCTGGACAGGGGGGGAAACACCGGGGAGCTGTTTTTT. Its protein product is CASSLDRGGNTGELFF.

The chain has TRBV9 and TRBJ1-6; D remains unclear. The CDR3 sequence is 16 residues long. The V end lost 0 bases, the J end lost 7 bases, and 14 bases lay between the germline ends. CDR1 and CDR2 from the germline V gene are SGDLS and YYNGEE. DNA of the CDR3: TGTGCCAGCAGCGTAGGACCGGAACAGAAGAATTCACCCCTCCACTTT. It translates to CASSVGPEQKNSPLHF.

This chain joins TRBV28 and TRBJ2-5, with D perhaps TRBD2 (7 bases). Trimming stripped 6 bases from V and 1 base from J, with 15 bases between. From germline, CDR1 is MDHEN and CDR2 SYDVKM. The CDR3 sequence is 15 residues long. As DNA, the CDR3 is TGTGCCAGCAGGATAATCGCGGGGGCCCAAGAGACCCAGTACTTC. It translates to CASRIIAGAQETQYF. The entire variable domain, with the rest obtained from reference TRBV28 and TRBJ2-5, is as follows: DVKVTQSSRYLVKRTGEKVFLECVQDMDHENMFWYRQDPGLGLRLIYFSYDVKMKEKGDIPEGYSVSREKKERFSLILESASTNQTSMYLCASRIIAGAQETQYFGPGTRLLVL.

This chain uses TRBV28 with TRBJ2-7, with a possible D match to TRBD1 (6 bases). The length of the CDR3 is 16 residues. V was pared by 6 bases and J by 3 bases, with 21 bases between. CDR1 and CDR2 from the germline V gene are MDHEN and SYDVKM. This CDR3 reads CASSSPGRDNLYEQYF. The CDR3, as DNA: TGTGCCAGCAGCTCCCCCGGCCGGGACAACCTCTACGAGCAGTACTTC.

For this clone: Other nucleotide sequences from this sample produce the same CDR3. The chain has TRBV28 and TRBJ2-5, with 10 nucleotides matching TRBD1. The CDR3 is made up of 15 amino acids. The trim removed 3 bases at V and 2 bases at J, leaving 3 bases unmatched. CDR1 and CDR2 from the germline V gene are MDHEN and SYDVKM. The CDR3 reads CASSFGGQGQETQYF. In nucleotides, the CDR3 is TGTGCCAGCAGTTTTGGGGGACAGGGGCAAGAGACCCAGTACTTC.